This T cell receptor beta chain is from a study of cytomegalovirus exposure and HLA in healthy donors. Looking at the study overall: Some 85 million unique TCRs, all from HLA-typed donors, were included in an early release of the data.

Notes on the study in general: A later analysis showed that HLA-associated TCR beta chains had undergone more clonal expansion than equally common others. Previously analyzed data showed that most TCR beta V segments were productive at a frequency of about 87% or about 30%.

There are 12 residues in the CDR3. V was clipped by 3 bases and J by 5 bases, with 4 bases between them. From germline, CDR1 is MDHEN and CDR2 SYDVKM. The PCR contained 60 Vbeta and 13 Jbeta primers. In the source study's methods: The authors later counted some 76 million unique TCR beta chains, 9 million to 14 million of them shared. Clones were sequenced by immunoSEQ multiplex PCR, and TCRdb holds only the in-frame ones, with some missing. V and J calls plus clone size are reproduced from that table; the DNA served to infer D and trimming. The data contain around 74,000 clones, 79% of them seen just once; the ten biggest clones take up about 2.5%. This clone appeared once. No antigen is known for it.

Input material: PBMCs. The receptor's source is a man aged 30 to 39 in good health and CMV-seronegative. The chain uses TRBV28 and TRBJ2-2; D unclear. The CDR3 loop reads CASSFPTGELFF. In DNA, the CDR3 is TGTGCCAGCAGTTTTCCGACCGGGGAGCTGTTTTTT.